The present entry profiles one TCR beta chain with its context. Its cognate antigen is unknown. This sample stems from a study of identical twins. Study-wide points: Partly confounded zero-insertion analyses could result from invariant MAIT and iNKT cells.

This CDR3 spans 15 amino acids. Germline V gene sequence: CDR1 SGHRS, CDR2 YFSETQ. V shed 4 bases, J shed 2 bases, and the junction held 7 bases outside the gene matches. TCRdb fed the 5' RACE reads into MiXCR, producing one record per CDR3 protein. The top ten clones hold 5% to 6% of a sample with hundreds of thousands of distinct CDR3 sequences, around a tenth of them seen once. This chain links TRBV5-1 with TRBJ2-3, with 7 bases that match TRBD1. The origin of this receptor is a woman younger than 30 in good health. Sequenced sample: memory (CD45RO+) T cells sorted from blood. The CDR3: CASSLTGVSTDTQYF. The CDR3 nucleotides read TGCGCCAGCAGCCTAACAGGGGTGTCCACAGATACGCAGTATTTT. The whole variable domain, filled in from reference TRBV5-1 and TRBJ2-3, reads KAGVTQTPRYLIKTRGQQVTLSCSPISGHRSVSWYQQTPGQGLQFLFEYFSETQRNKGNFPGRFSGRQFSNSRSEMNVSTLELGDSALYLCASSLTGVSTDTQYFGPGTRLTVL.